Listed below are T cell receptor beta chains from one sample, sequenced in a study of vaccination and CD4 T cells after COVID-19. These receptors have no known antigen. Each CDR3 protein is one row after TCRdb ran MiXCR on the PCR reads. Among several thousand distinct CDR3 sequences, about 54% were seen once, and the ten largest hold approximately 35%. What was sequenced was CD4+ T cells from blood, cultured in vitro. Receptors were obtained from a human donor who had recovered from COVID-19. CDR3s include the opening cysteine and the closing phenylalanine or tryptophan. Fields, in order: clone size, V gene, J gene, D gene, CDR3 DNA, CDR3 protein. A D gene is named only where the DNA matches it firmly. The size field is filled for only some rows; it gives once, few, many or a size class.

abundance: .; v_gene: TRBV9; j_gene: TRBJ1-2; d_gene: .; CDR3nt: TGTGCCAGCAGGCCCCGCGCGCAAGGGGACTATGGCTACACCTTC; CDR3aa: CASRPRAQGDYGYTF
abundance: .; v_gene: TRBV10-3; j_gene: TRBJ1-5; d_gene: .; CDR3nt: TGTGCCATCCAAAAGGGGGGTAGCAATCAGCCCCAGCATTTT; CDR3aa: CAIQKGGSNQPQHF
abundance: .; v_gene: TRBV28; j_gene: TRBJ2-2; d_gene: .; CDR3nt: TGTGCCAGCAGGAGATCAAGTCAGAACGGGGAGCTGTTTTTT; CDR3aa: CASRRSSQNGELFF
abundance: few; v_gene: TRBV7-2; j_gene: TRBJ1-2; d_gene: .; CDR3nt: TGTGCCAGTAGAGTGATACTAAACTATGGCTACACCTTC; CDR3aa: CASRVILNYGYTF
abundance: few; v_gene: TRBV7-2; j_gene: TRBJ2-1; d_gene: TRBD2; CDR3nt: TGTGCCAGCAGCTCCCGAGGGACTAGCGGGAGGGGGAGCTCCTACAATGAGCAGTTCTTC; CDR3aa: CASSSRGTSGRGSSYNEQFF
abundance: .; v_gene: TRBV24-1; j_gene: TRBJ2-3; d_gene: .; CDR3nt: TGTGCCACCAGTGCCGCTCGGGAAGATACGCAGTATTTT; CDR3aa: CATSAAREDTQYF
abundance: .; v_gene: TRBV2; j_gene: TRBJ2-5; d_gene: TRBD1; CDR3nt: TGTGCCACCAAACAAACAGGGGAAGAGACCCAGTACTTC; CDR3aa: CATKQTGEETQYF
abundance: .; v_gene: TRBV20-1; j_gene: TRBJ1-2; d_gene: .; CDR3nt: TGCAGTGCTAGAGATGGGAGACAGTCCCTATCCGGCTACACCTTC; CDR3aa: CSARDGRQSLSGYTF
abundance: .; v_gene: TRBV2; j_gene: TRBJ2-5; d_gene: .; CDR3nt: TGTGCCAGCACGGAGGGGCGAGAGACCCAGTACTTC; CDR3aa: CASTEGRETQYF
abundance: .; v_gene: TRBV6-2/TRBV6-3; j_gene: TRBJ2-3; d_gene: TRBD2; CDR3nt: TGTGCCAGCAGACCCTGGACTAGCGGTAGCACAGATACGCAGTATTTT; CDR3aa: CASRPWTSGSTDTQYF
abundance: .; v_gene: TRBV7-2; j_gene: TRBJ1-4; d_gene: .; CDR3nt: TGTGCCAGCAGCTTAGTGGGGAGCGAAAAACTGTTTTTT; CDR3aa: CASSLVGSEKLFF
abundance: .; v_gene: TRBV6-5; j_gene: TRBJ1-4; d_gene: .; CDR3nt: TGTGCCAGCAGTTACTCCCCAGCAGCTAATGAAAAACTGTTTTTT; CDR3aa: CASSYSPAANEKLFF
abundance: .; v_gene: TRBV6-2/TRBV6-3; j_gene: TRBJ1-1; d_gene: .; CDR3nt: TGTGCCAGCACCACGGGGGCAGGGTGGACTGAAGCTTTCTTT; CDR3aa: CASTTGAGWTEAFF
abundance: .; v_gene: TRBV30; j_gene: TRBJ2-7; d_gene: .; CDR3nt: TGTGCCTGGAGTGTAAAGGGCAGACGCTACGAGCAGTACTTC; CDR3aa: CAWSVKGRRYEQYF
abundance: .; v_gene: TRBV2; j_gene: TRBJ2-7; d_gene: TRBD1; CDR3nt: TGTGCCACGAAGGGGACAGATGCCTACGAGCAGTACTTC; CDR3aa: CATKGTDAYEQYF
abundance: .; v_gene: TRBV19; j_gene: TRBJ1-6; d_gene: TRBD1; CDR3nt: TGTGCCAGTAGCAAGGGACAGGGCAATTCACCCCTCCACTTT; CDR3aa: CASSKGQGNSPLHF
abundance: .; v_gene: TRBV7-2; j_gene: TRBJ1-2; d_gene: .; CDR3nt: TGTGCCAGCAGCTTAACGCAGGGAGTGACCTATGGCTACACCTTC; CDR3aa: CASSLTQGVTYGYTF